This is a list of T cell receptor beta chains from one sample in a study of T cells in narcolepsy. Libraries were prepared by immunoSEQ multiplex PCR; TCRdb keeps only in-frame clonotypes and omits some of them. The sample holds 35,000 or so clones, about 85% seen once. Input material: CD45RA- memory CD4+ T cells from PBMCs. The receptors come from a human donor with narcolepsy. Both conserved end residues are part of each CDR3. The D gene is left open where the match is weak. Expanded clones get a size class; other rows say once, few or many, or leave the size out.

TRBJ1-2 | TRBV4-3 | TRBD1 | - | TGCGCCAGCAGCCAAGAGGGACAGGGACTCTATGGCTACACCTTC | CASSQEGQGLYGYTF
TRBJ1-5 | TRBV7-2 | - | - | TGTGCCAGCAGCTTAGGGGTCGGGACTTGGCCCCAGCATTTT | CASSLGVGTWPQHF
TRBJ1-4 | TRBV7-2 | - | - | TGTGCCAGCAGTCAGGGTATAGCTAATGAAAAACTGTTTTTT | CASSQGIANEKLFF
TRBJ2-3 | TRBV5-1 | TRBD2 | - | TGCGCCAGCAGCTCCCGGGCAGCGGGGGTGCGCACAGATACGCAGTATTTT | CASSSRAAGVRTDTQYF
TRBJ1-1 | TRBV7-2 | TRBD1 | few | TGTGCCAGCAGCTTAGTAGGGACAGGTGCTACGAACACTGAAGCTTTCTTT | CASSLVGTGATNTEAFF
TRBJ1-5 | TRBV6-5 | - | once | TGTGCCAGCAGTTACTCGAAAGATAGCAATCAGCCCCAGCATTTT | CASSYSKDSNQPQHF
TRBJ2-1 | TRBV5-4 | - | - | TGTGCCAGCAGCCCCCTACGGAGCTCCTACAATGAGCAGTTCTTC | CASSPLRSSYNEQFF
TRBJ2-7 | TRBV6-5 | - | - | TGTGCCAGCAGTTCTTTAGGGAAATACGAGCAGTACTTC | CASSSLGKYEQYF
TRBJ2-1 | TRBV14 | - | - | TGTGCCAGCAGCCAAGTGGGCGGATCAAGCTCCTACAATGAGCAGTTCTTC | CASSQVGGSSSYNEQFF
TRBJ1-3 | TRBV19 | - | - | TGTGCCAGTAGTATATCCGGACGGCCTAGCTCTGGAAACACCATATATTTT | CASSISGRPSSGNTIYF
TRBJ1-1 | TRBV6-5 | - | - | TGTGCCAGCAGCGTAGCTTGGCCTAACACTGAAGCTTTCTTT | CASSVAWPNTEAFF
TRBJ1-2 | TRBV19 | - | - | TGTGCCAGTAGTACGGGGCAGTATGGCTACACCTTC | CASSTGQYGYTF
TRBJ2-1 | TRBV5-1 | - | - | TGCGCCAGCAGCTTGGAGCGAGGGGTGGATGAGCAGTTCTTC | CASSLERGVDEQFF
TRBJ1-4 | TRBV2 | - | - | TGTGCCAGCAGTGAAGCGCTTCGGGGGGAACTGTTTTTT | CASSEALRGELFF
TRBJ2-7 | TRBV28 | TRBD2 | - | TGTGCCAGCAGAACACCTAGCGGAACCTACGAGCAGTACTTC | CASRTPSGTYEQYF
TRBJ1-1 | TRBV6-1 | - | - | TGTGCCAGCACGGCACCTCCTATGAACACTGAAGCTTTCTTT | CASTAPPMNTEAFF
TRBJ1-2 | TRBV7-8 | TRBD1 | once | TGTGCCAGCAATGGAGGAGACAGGGCTGGCTACACCTTC | CASNGGDRAGYTF
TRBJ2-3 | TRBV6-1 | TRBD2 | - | TGTGCCAGCAGTGTCTCTAGCGGGGGGGCCACAGATACGCAGTATTTT | CASSVSSGGATDTQYF
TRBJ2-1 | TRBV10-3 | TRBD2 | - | TGTGCCATCAGTGCTAGCGGGGGGGTCAGGGAGCAGTTCTTC | CAISASGGVREQFF
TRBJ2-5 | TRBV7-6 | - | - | TGTGCCAGCAGCTTAGGGTCTGGGGGGCCAGAGACCCAGTACTTC | CASSLGSGGPETQYF
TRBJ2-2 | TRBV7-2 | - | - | TGTGCCAGCAGCCAACTAGGTTCCGGGGAGCTGTTTTTT | CASSQLGSGELFF
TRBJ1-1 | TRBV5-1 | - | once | TGCGCCAGCAACCTGGGCGACGCGATGAACACTGAAGCTTTCTTT | CASNLGDAMNTEAFF
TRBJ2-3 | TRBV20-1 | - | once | TGCAGCCCGCTGGGCACAGATACGCAGTATTTT | CSPLGTDTQYF
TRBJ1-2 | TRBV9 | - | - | TGTGCCAGCAGCGTAGATCCGGCAACCCCTCGGCACGCCTTC | CASSVDPATPRHAF
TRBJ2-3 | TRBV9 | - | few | TGTGCCAGCAGCGTAGCACCGGGGCCCACAGATACGCAGTATTTT | CASSVAPGPTDTQYF
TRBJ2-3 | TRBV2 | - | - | TGTGCCAGCAGTCGTGAGGGGGGGCTGACAGATACGCAGTATTTT | CASSREGGLTDTQYF